Listed below are T cell receptor beta chains from one sample, sequenced in a study of PD-1 blockade in mismatch repair-deficient tumors. This table comes from immunoSEQ multiplex PCR, and its TCRdb copy is limited to in-frame clones, with some not included. The sample yields about 100,000 clones, under 90% seen once. The sample consisted of peripheral blood, taken roughly 36 weeks after starting pembrolizumab. These receptors came from an adult with mismatch repair-deficient cancer. Each CDR3 is given with its conserved first and last residue. D genes are given only for firm matches. Expanded clones are given a class, and other clones once, few, many or no size at all.

d_gene,abundance,v_gene,j_gene,CDR3aa,CDR3nt
TRBD2,.,TRBV7-2,TRBJ2-7,CASSLAGEEQYF,TGTGCCAGCAGCCTAGCGGGAGAAGAGCAGTACTTC
TRBD2,few,TRBV9,TRBJ2-3,CASSVSGGSTQYF,TGTGCCAGCAGCGTATCAGGCGGGAGTACGCAGTATTTT
.,.,TRBV30,TRBJ2-7,CAWSVIGEQYF,TGTGCCTGGAGTGTAATAGGCGAGCAGTACTTC
.,.,TRBV7-2,TRBJ1-4,CASSLTGGEKLFF,TGTGCCAGCAGCTTGACAGGCGGAGAAAAACTGTTTTTT
.,.,TRBV5-4,TRBJ2-2,CASSEDYSNTGELFF,TGTGCCAGCAGCGAGGACTATTCTAACACCGGGGAGCTGTTTTTT
TRBD2,.,TRBV5-4,TRBJ2-3,CASSYSGRASTDTQYF,TGTGCCAGCAGCTATAGCGGGAGGGCATCAACAGATACGCAGTATTTT
.,.,TRBV6-6,TRBJ1-2,CASSYDTSPNYGYTF,TGTGCCAGCAGTTATGATACAAGTCCTAACTATGGCTACACCTTC
.,.,TRBV2,TRBJ2-3,CASSALGTQYF,TGTGCCAGCAGTGCCCTAGGGACGCAGTATTTT
.,.,TRBV10-3,TRBJ1-1,CATRTDGMNTEAFF,TGTGCGACGCGGACAGACGGTATGAACACTGAAGCTTTCTTT
TRBD2,.,TRBV10-2,TRBJ2-4,CASSDAGGLAKNIQYF,TGCGCCAGCAGTGACGCGGGAGGACTAGCCAAAAACATTCAGTACTTC
TRBD1,few,TRBV13,TRBJ2-7,CASSTKGTGGVYEQYF,TGTGCCAGCAGCACCAAGGGGACAGGGGGCGTATACGAGCAGTACTTC
TRBD2,.,TRBV30,TRBJ2-5,CAWSVPFETSGKQETQYF,TGTGCCTGGAGTGTACCATTTGAGACTAGCGGGAAACAAGAGACCCAGTACTTC
TRBD2,.,TRBV2,TRBJ2-3,CASMTSGSGTDTQYF,TGTGCCAGCATGACTAGCGGGAGCGGCACAGATACGCAGTATTTT
.,.,TRBV13,TRBJ2-3,CASAPRPPHTDTQYF,TGTGCCAGCGCGCCCCGGCCCCCACACACAGATACGCAGTATTTT
TRBD1,.,TRBV5-1,TRBJ2-1,CASSSGQGARGNEQFF,TGCGCCAGCAGCTCGGGACAGGGGGCGAGAGGCAATGAGCAGTTCTTC
TRBD2,.,TRBV7-9,TRBJ2-1,CASSLDAGGWYNEQFF,TGTGCCAGCAGCTTAGATGCGGGAGGATGGTACAATGAGCAGTTCTTC
TRBD1,.,TRBV11-3,TRBJ1-2,CASSLGSGTGWVLGYGYTF,TGTGCCAGCAGCTTAGGATCCGGGACAGGGTGGGTCCTAGGCTATGGCTACACCTTC
TRBD1,once,TRBV4-2,TRBJ1-1,CASSQASGGGTEAFF,TGTGCCAGCAGCCAAGCTTCAGGGGGTGGCACTGAAGCTTTCTTT
TRBD1,.,TRBV27,TRBJ2-5,CASSPATGRKGTQYF,TGTGCCAGCAGTCCCGCGACAGGGCGAAAAGGGACCCAGTACTTC
TRBD1,once,TRBV27,TRBJ2-5,CASKDRVETQYF,TGTGCCAGCAAGGACAGGGTGGAGACCCAGTACTTC
.,.,TRBV18,TRBJ2-6,CASSPGWAARSGANVLTF,TGTGCCAGCTCACCAGGTTGGGCGGCACGCTCTGGGGCCAACGTCCTGACTTTC
.,.,TRBV19,TRBJ2-7,CASSIDLAAEPYEQYF,TGTGCCAGTAGTATAGATCTGGCAGCGGAACCCTACGAGCAGTACTTC
.,.,TRBV6-6,TRBJ2-3,CASSSQATDTQYF,TGTGCCAGCAGTTCACAGGCCACAGATACGCAGTATTTT
.,.,TRBV7-2,TRBJ2-7,CASKSNLGLGIEQYF,TGTGCCAGCAAGAGTAATTTGGGGTTGGGCATCGAGCAGTACTTC
.,few,TRBV9,TRBJ2-2,CASSLNTGELFF,TGTGCCAGCAGCTTGAACACCGGGGAGCTGTTTTTT
.,.,TRBV7-8,TRBJ2-7,CASSLAGGRDTYEQYF,TGTGCCAGCAGCTTAGCGGGAGGGCGGGACACCTACGAGCAGTACTTC
TRBD1,few,TRBV10-2,TRBJ2-7,CAAGGQVTSEQYF,TGCGCCGCAGGAGGACAGGTAACGAGCGAGCAGTACTTC
.,.,TRBV5-1,TRBJ2-5,CASRRGGQQETQYF,TGCGCCAGCCGCCGCGGCGGACAACAAGAGACCCAGTACTTC
TRBD1,.,TRBV23-1,TRBJ1-4,CASITGTGSEKLFF,TGCGCCAGCATCACCGGGACAGGGAGTGAAAAACTGTTTTTT
.,.,TRBV5-3,TRBJ1-2,CASSWGSGSNYGYTF,TGTGCCAGCAGCTGGGGATCAGGGAGTAACTATGGCTACACCTTC
.,.,TRBV15,TRBJ1-2,CATSTTSWAKSNYGYTF,TGTGCCACCAGCACGACATCCTGGGCAAAATCTAACTATGGCTACACCTTC
TRBD1,.,TRBV2,TRBJ1-3,CASSEEGGLGNTIYF,TGTGCCAGCAGTGAAGAAGGGGGCCTAGGAAACACCATATATTTT
TRBD1,.,TRBV10-3,TRBJ1-1,CAIGIGTGNTEAFF,TGTGCCATCGGAATTGGGACAGGGAACACTGAAGCTTTCTTT
.,.,TRBV7-6,TRBJ1-1,CASSLADRDTEAFF,TGTGCCAGCAGCTTAGCGGATAGGGACACTGAAGCTTTCTTT
.,.,TRBV18,TRBJ1-1,CASSPWGLGQPNTEAFF,TGTGCCAGCTCACCATGGGGTTTAGGACAGCCGAACACTGAAGCTTTCTTT
.,.,TRBV7-9,TRBJ2-1,CASSLADFYHYYNEQFF,TGTGCCAGCAGCTTAGCGGACTTCTACCATTACTACAATGAGCAGTTCTTC
TRBD1,few,TRBV30,TRBJ1-4,CAWTGRDRSLFF,TGTGCCTGGACCGGAAGGGACAGGAGTCTGTTTTTT
.,once,TRBV30,TRBJ1-2,CAWSVGGGSGGYTF,TGTGCCTGGAGTGTAGGGGGGGGTAGCGGAGGCTACACCTTC
.,.,TRBV27,TRBJ1-1,CASSLSYGTPEAFF,TGTGCCAGCAGTTTATCCTATGGGACCCCTGAAGCTTTCTTT
TRBD2,.,TRBV7-2,TRBJ2-1,CASSRGDEQFF,TGTGCCAGCAGCCGGGGGGATGAGCAGTTCTTC
.,.,TRBV6-5,TRBJ1-3,CASSPMAGGNTIYF,TGTGCCAGCAGCCCCATGGCAGGGGGAAACACCATATATTTT
TRBD2,.,TRBV5-4,TRBJ2-1,CASSPEREGYQQFF,TGTGCCAGCAGCCCCGAGCGGGAAGGGTATCAGCAGTTCTTC
.,.,TRBV16,TRBJ2-1,CASSQRGAGNEQFF,TGTGCCAGCAGCCAACGGGGGGCTGGCAATGAGCAGTTCTTC